The 18 T cell receptor beta chains reported below all come from one sample, sequenced in a study of T cells in Graves' hyperthyroidism and ophthalmopathy. TCR beta CDR3 regions were amplified from RNA. With the HTBI primer set, the TCR CDR3 went through a first round of RT-PCR. Each CDR3 protein is one row after TCRdb ran MiXCR on the multiplex PCR reads. Here the sample spans about 840,000 distinct CDR3 sequences, about two fifths being singletons. The sequenced material came from blood. The origin of the receptors is a man between 18 and 29 years old with Graves' hyperthyroidism.

This clonotype was picked up many times. This sequence joins TRBV7-8 and TRBJ1-2; unclear D gene. The CDR3 is made up of 15 amino acids. V lost 1 base to trimming and J lost 4 bases, with 13 bases between them. Germline CDR1 is SGHVS and CDR2 is FQNEAQ. CDR3 sequence: CASSLEPEDVYGYTF. CDR3 coding DNA: TGTGCCAGCAGCTTAGAACCGGAGGACGTCTATGGCTACACCTTC. Complete variable domain (other parts from reference TRBV7-8 and TRBJ1-2): GAGVSQSPRYKVAKRGQDVALRCDPISGHVSLFWYQQALGQGPEFLTYFQNEAQLDKSGLPSDRFFAERPEGSVSTLKIQRTQQEDSAVYLCASSLEPEDVYGYTFGSGTRLTVV.

The chain has TRBV2 and TRBJ2-2; 11 bases fit TRBD1. The CDR3 has 14 residues. Per the germline V gene, CDR1 is SNHLY and CDR2 is FYNNEI. V dropped 4 bases and J dropped 6; count of bases not matched to a gene: 1. The CDR3 is CASSGTGGSGELFF. The CDR3 nucleotides are TGTGCCAGCAGTGGGACAGGGGGCTCCGGGGAGCTGTTTTTT.

The gene calls are TRBV7-3 and TRBJ2-7; TRBD1 aligns across 8 bases. This CDR3 is 15 amino acids long. Germline V gives CDR1 SGHTA, CDR2 FQGTGA. Germline trimming cut 6 bases from V and 4 bases from J; bases unmatched to any gene: 11. Here the CDR3 reads CASSSLTGGKYEQYF. DNA for the CDR3: TGTGCCAGCAGTTCCCTCACAGGGGGAAAGTACGAGCAGTACTTC.

The J gene is TRBJ1-2, the V gene TRBV12-3 or TRBV12-4; no firm D call. V lost 8 bases and J lost 2, with 12 bases in between. The CDR3 runs 13 residues. The DNA for the CDR3 is TGTGCCAGCTGGTTAGGAGTAAACTATGGCTACACCTTC. Translated, it gives CASWLGVNYGYTF.

Many counts were recorded for this clonotype. The chain joins TRBV11-2 to TRBJ2-5; maybe TRBD2 (5 bases). This CDR3 has 14 residues. Trimming took 1 base from V and 1 from J, leaving 7 bases between them. Germline CDR1 is SGHAT and CDR2 is FQNNGV. CDR3 sequence: CASSLGLAQETQYF. DNA of the CDR3: TGTGCCAGCAGCTTAGGTCTAGCCCAAGAGACCCAGTACTTC.

This clonotype was recorded many times. The chain joins TRBV29-1 to TRBJ1-1; D perhaps matches TRBD1 (5 bases). The CDR3 extends over 12 amino acids. In germline, CDR1 is SQVTM, CDR2 ANQGSEA. Trimming stripped 6 bases from V and 4 bases from J, with 12 bases between. CDR3 region: CSVGLLGTEAFF. CDR3 sequence (DNA): TGCAGCGTGGGGCTATTGGGCACTGAAGCTTTCTTT.

The chain links TRBV7-9 to TRBJ2-7; TRBD1 is a possible D gene (7 bases). The CDR3 totals 14 residues. Germline loops: CDR1 SEHNR, CDR2 FQNEAQ (reference sequence). V was cut by 7 bases and J by 5 bases, with 18 bases left in between. The CDR3 region has the DNA TGTGCCAGCACCCAACCAGGGGGGTCGAACGAGCAGTACTTC. Amino acids: CASTQPGGSNEQYF.

This clonotype showed up many times. The chain is built from TRBV25-1 and TRBJ2-7, with D perhaps matching TRBD2 (6 bases). CDR1 and CDR2 (germline): MGHDK, SYGVNS. The CDR3 is 14 amino acids. V was clipped by 0 bases and J by 3 bases, with 9 bases between them. This CDR3 reads CASSEYGGGYEQYF. DNA for the CDR3: TGTGCCAGCAGTGAATATGGGGGAGGCTACGAGCAGTACTTC.

This clonotype has more than one count but fewer than ten. The rearrangement links TRBV7-6 to TRBJ2-2, with D hard to call. V dropped 2 bases and J dropped 4 bases, with 14 bases sitting between them. The CDR3 is 16 residues long. Germline-derived CDR1 and CDR2 are SGHVS and FNYEAQ. For the CDR3, the DNA is TGTGCCAGCAGCTTAAATGGTCGCGGATTCACCGGGGAGCTGTTTTTT. Protein sequence: CASSLNGRGFTGELFF.

A remark on this clonotype: The junction and the germline gene differ at one end; a read error may be behind it. V is TRBV12-3 or TRBV12-4 and J is TRBJ2-6; 7 bases line up with TRBD1. This CDR3 comprises 13 residues. The CDR3 here is CASSFPGGGTEAF. CDR3 nucleotide sequence: TGTGCCAGCAGTTTTCCAGGGGGTGGTACTGAAGCTTTC.

The V call is TRBV12-3 or TRBV12-4, the J call TRBJ2-7; D gene ambiguous. V was pared by 3 bases and J by 7 bases, with 13 bases between. The CDR3 consists of 13 residues. CDR3 DNA: TGTGCCAGCAGTTTTCCACGAACCCGGGAGCAGTACTTC. Encoded protein: CASSFPRTREQYF.

The gene calls are TRBV2 and TRBJ1-1; D is undetermined. Looked up from germline, CDR1 is SNHLY and CDR2 is FYNNEI. The CDR3 runs 13 residues. Trimming took 3 bases from V and 1 from J, leaving 6 bases between them. CDR3 sequence: CASSDVGNTEAFF. The DNA for the CDR3 is TGTGCCAGCAGTGATGTGGGGAACACTGAAGCTTTCTTT. The full variable domain, in which reference TRBV2 and TRBJ1-1 provide the parts outside the CDR3, is EPEVTQTPSHQVTQMGQEVILRCVPISNHLYFYWYRQILGQKVEFLVSFYNNEISEKSEIFDDQFSVERPDGSNFTLKIRSTKLEDSAMYFCASSDVGNTEAFFGQGTRLTVV.

This clonotype showed up many times. The gene calls are TRBV20-1 and TRBJ1-5; unclear D gene. V lost 3 bases and J 1 base, leaving 10 bases between the germline ends. This CDR3 is 14 amino acids long. CDR1 is DFQATT, CDR2 SNEGSKA, per germline (reference sequence). CDR3 DNA: TGCAGTGCTAGGGAGGGTGGGAGCAATCAGCCCCAGCATTTT. Its translation is CSAREGGSNQPQHF.

V gene TRBV4-1 combines with J gene TRBJ2-6; possible D gene TRBD1, 5 bases. V was cut by 1 base and J by 0 bases, with 16 bases left in between. Germline CDR1 MGHRA, CDR2 YSYEKL. This CDR3 spans 19 amino acids. CDR3 bases: TGCGCCAGCAGCCAAGGGAGATCACAGGTTATCTCTGGGGCCAACGTCCTGACTTTC. This codes for CASSQGRSQVISGANVLTF.

V usage is TRBV29-1 and J usage is TRBJ2-7, with D tentatively TRBD2 (6 bases). There are 14 residues in the CDR3. CDR1 and CDR2 from the germline V gene are SQVTM and ANQGSEA. The ends were cut back, 4 bases at V and 2 bases at J, with 15 bases in the middle. In DNA form, the CDR3 reads TGCAGCGTTGGAGGAGGGGCCGGAACCTACGAGCAGTACTTC. Translation: CSVGGGAGTYEQYF.

This clonotype was observed a few times. J is TRBJ2-5 and V is TRBV10-3; 10 bases are a match to TRBD1. Germline CDR1 and CDR2: ENHRY and SYGVKD. The CDR3 is 13 amino acids. Germline trimming cut 6 bases from V and 3 bases from J; bases unmatched to any gene: 1. CDR3 bases: TGTGCCATCAGGGACAGGGGGGAAGAGACCCAGTACTTC. Its protein product is CAIRDRGEETQYF.

The chain recombines TRBV7-9 with TRBJ1-5; D possibly corresponds to TRBD1 (5 bases). Trimming stripped 5 bases from V and 3 bases from J, with 23 bases between. CDR1 and CDR2 from the germline V gene are SEHNR and FQNEAQ (reference sequence). The CDR3 consists of 18 residues. As DNA, the CDR3 is TGTGCCAGCAGCCTGGAGGGTTCCGGGGACGGCTACAATCAGCCCCAGCATTTT. Translation: CASSLEGSGDGYNQPQHF. The whole variable domain, filled in from reference TRBV7-9 and TRBJ1-5, reads DTGVSQNPRHKITKRGQNVTFRCDPISEHNRLYWYRQTLGQGPEFLTYFQNEAQLEKSRLLSDRFSAERPKGSFSTLEIQRTEQGDSAMYLCASSLEGSGDGYNQPQHFGDGTRLSIL.

The genes are TRBV4-1 and TRBJ1-1; 10 nucleotides line up with TRBD1. The J segment lost 4 bases and the V segment lost 1 base, leaving 0 bases of the junction unmatched. The CDR3 spans 14 residues. CDR1 is MGHRA, CDR2 YSYEKL, per germline. The CDR3 DNA reads TGCGCCAGCAGCCAAGGGGACAGGGGCACTGAAGCTTTCTTT. It encodes CASSQGDRGTEAFF.